A selection of T cell receptor beta chains follows, all from one sample in a study of T cells after yellow fever vaccination. TCRdb analysed the 5' RACE reads with MiXCR anew, one entry per CDR3 protein. The sample has roughly 330,000 distinct CDR3 sequences, around 4.1% seen once. The source material was PBMCs, sampled 5 days after the yellow fever booster vaccination. These receptors were obtained from a man between 18 and 29 years old who received the YFV17D yellow fever vaccine. Both conserved end residues are part of each CDR3. Fields, in order: V gene, J gene, D gene, clone size, CDR3 DNA, CDR3 protein. D genes are given only for firm matches. A clone size is listed for some rows: how often the clone was seen (once, few, many), or a class if it is expanded.

TRBV10-3	TRBJ1-1	TRBD1	.	TGTGCCATCAGGGGATCGACAGGGGAGAACACTGAAGCTTTCTTT	CAIRGSTGENTEAFF
TRBV28	TRBJ2-5	.	.	TGTGCCAGCAGTTTGATGGCCGCCGCCGCAGAGACCCAGTACTTC	CASSLMAAAAETQYF
TRBV25-1	TRBJ1-4	.	many	TGTGCCAGCAGGGACTGGGACGAAGAGGAAAAACTGTTTTTT	CASRDWDEEEKLFF
TRBV7-8	TRBJ2-1	TRBD2	many	TGTGCCAGCAGGTTAAACCTAGCGGGAGTAGCGAGTAATAATGAGCAGTTCTTC	CASRLNLAGVASNNEQFF
TRBV7-3	TRBJ2-3	TRBD2	.	TGTGCCAGCAGCTTCGGGACTAGCGGGGCAGATACGCAGTATTTT	CASSFGTSGADTQYF
TRBV29-1	TRBJ2-2	.	many	TGCAGCGTTGTGTCGAGGGTGAACACCGGGGAGCTGTTTTTT	CSVVSRVNTGELFF
TRBV5-6	TRBJ2-2	TRBD1	.	TGTGCCAGCAGCTCCCTACAGGGGCCTAAGGTCGGGGAGCTGTTTTTT	CASSSLQGPKVGELFF
TRBV12-3/TRBV12-4	TRBJ2-7	TRBD2	few	TGTGCCAGCAGTTACGGGACTACCGCCTACGAGCAGTACTTC	CASSYGTTAYEQYF
TRBV4-3	TRBJ2-1	.	.	TGCGCCAGCAGCCAAGATCGGGCGGGGAGTTCCTACAATGAGCAGTTCTTC	CASSQDRAGSSYNEQFF
TRBV12-3/TRBV12-4	TRBJ2-1	TRBD2	.	TGTGCCAGCAGTTTCGACGCGATTCCCAGCGGGGCTTACAATGAGCAGTTCTTC	CASSFDAIPSGAYNEQFF
TRBV10-3	TRBJ1-2	TRBD1	.	TGTGCCATCACCACACAGGGGAACTATGGCTACACCTTC	CAITTQGNYGYTF
TRBV28	TRBJ1-5	.	.	TGTGCCAGCAGGGAGGGGTCCGGCAATCAGCCCCAGCATTTT	CASREGSGNQPQHF
TRBV5-1	TRBJ2-7	.	few	TGCGCCAGCACCCCCACTCGATCCTACGAGCAGTACTTC	CASTPTRSYEQYF
TRBV7-2	TRBJ2-1	.	.	TGTGCCGTCCTGGCAGAGAACTACAATGAGCAGTTCTTC	CAVLAENYNEQFF
TRBV7-9	TRBJ2-3	.	many	TGTGCCAGCAGCTTAGTAGTTATTGGCCCAGATACGCAGTATTTT	CASSLVVIGPDTQYF
TRBV7-2	TRBJ1-4	.	.	TGTGCCAGCAGCTTACAAGGGGCGGATGAAAAACTGTTTTTT	CASSLQGADEKLFF
TRBV5-1	TRBJ1-4	.	.	TGCGCCAGCAGCCCCCGGGGCTTGGCACAAAATAATGAAAAACTGTTTTTT	CASSPRGLAQNNEKLFF
TRBV19	TRBJ1-1	.	many	TGTGCCAGTAGTATAGATTGGCTGATGAACACTGAAGCTTTCTTT	CASSIDWLMNTEAFF
TRBV24-1	TRBJ2-2	TRBD1	few	TGTGCCACCCAGGGGGATAGAAGCACCGGGGAGCTGTTTTTT	CATQGDRSTGELFF
TRBV24-1	TRBJ1-1	.	few	TGTGCCACCAGTGATTCTTCACGATCAGAAGCTTTCTTT	CATSDSSRSEAFF
TRBV4-3	TRBJ1-1	.	many	TGCGCCAGCAGCCAAGAAGGACAGAAGTACACTGAAGCTTTCTTT	CASSQEGQKYTEAFF
TRBV29-1	TRBJ2-3	.	few	TGCAGTTGGGGGGACCCAGATACGCAGTATTTT	CSWGDPDTQYF
TRBV5-5	TRBJ1-2	TRBD1	.	TGTGCCAGCCAAACAGGGGGCGGCTATGGCTACACCTTC	CASQTGGGYGYTF
TRBV11-3	TRBJ2-2	TRBD1	.	TGTGCCAGCAGCTACAACAGGGGATTCACCGGGGAGCTGTTTTTT	CASSYNRGFTGELFF
TRBV20-1	TRBJ2-3	.	few	TGCAGTGGTCCGTATGGAGATACGCAGTATTTT	CSGPYGDTQYF
TRBV19	TRBJ2-3	.	few	TGTGCCAGTAGTCCGAGTCTTGGGGGGCCCGGGGATACGCAGTATTTT	CASSPSLGGPGDTQYF
TRBV7-2	TRBJ1-1	.	.	TGTGCCAGCAGCTTACAGTCGGCAGGGAACACTGAAGCTTTCTTT	CASSLQSAGNTEAFF
TRBV6-5	TRBJ2-5	TRBD2	many	TGTGCCAGCAGTCAGTCTAGCGGCCAAGAGACCCAGTACTTC	CASSQSSGQETQYF
TRBV4-2	TRBJ2-7	.	many	TGTGCCAGCAGCCAAGACTACAGGAGCTCCTACGAGCAGTACTTC	CASSQDYRSSYEQYF
TRBV5-5	TRBJ1-4	.	.	TGTGCCAGCAGCTTGCCGACAGGCGAAAAACTGTTTTTT	CASSLPTGEKLFF
TRBV4-2	TRBJ2-1	TRBD2	few	TGTGCCAGCAGCCACGGGGGGACTAGCGGCCGGAATGAGCAGTTCTTC	CASSHGGTSGRNEQFF
TRBV7-9	TRBJ1-2	TRBD1	few	TGTGCCAGCAGCGCCACCGGGACAGGGATCGGCTACACCTTC	CASSATGTGIGYTF
TRBV7-2	TRBJ1-2	TRBD1	.	TGTGCCAGCAGCTTAGGTTGGGGACAGATCCGCGGCTACACCTTC	CASSLGWGQIRGYTF
TRBV5-1	TRBJ2-5	.	few	TGCGCCAGCAGCTTGGGTCGCAGCATGGAGACCCAGTACTTC	CASSLGRSMETQYF
TRBV7-2	TRBJ2-1	TRBD1	many	TGTGCCAGCAGCTTAGGGTCGCGGGACAGGGGGCTGGATGAGCAGTTCTTC	CASSLGSRDRGLDEQFF
TRBV5-6	TRBJ2-1	TRBD1	many	TGTGCCAGCAGCTTGGTGGGACAGGGGGCATACAATGAGCAGTTCTTC	CASSLVGQGAYNEQFF
TRBV5-4	TRBJ2-3	TRBD2	many	TGTGCCAGCAGCTTCTGGAACGGGGGGGCTGGAGATACGCAGTATTTT	CASSFWNGGAGDTQYF
TRBV11-2	TRBJ2-7	.	many	TGTGCCAGCAGCTTTGCCCCTTACGAGCAGTACTTC	CASSFAPYEQYF
TRBV12-3/TRBV12-4	TRBJ2-6	TRBD1	.	TGTGCCAGCAGCCCCGGGACAGGGTACGGGGCCAACGTCCTGACTTTC	CASSPGTGYGANVLTF
TRBV4-1	TRBJ1-1	.	.	TGCGCCAGCAGACAGACAGAAGGAGGAATCACTGAAGCTTTCTTT	CASRQTEGGITEAFF
TRBV5-6	TRBJ1-1	.	many	TGTGCCAGCAGCTTGTTGGGCCTGACAGGCCCGGGAACTGAAGCTTTCTTT	CASSLLGLTGPGTEAFF
TRBV6-5	TRBJ2-3	TRBD2	many	TGTGCCAGCACCACTAGCGGGGCAGATACGCAGTATTTT	CASTTSGADTQYF
TRBV7-3	TRBJ2-3	.	few	TGTGCCAGCAGCTCCGGCCTAGCCGCAGATACGCAGTATTTT	CASSSGLAADTQYF
TRBV5-4	TRBJ2-5	TRBD2	many	TGTGCCAGCAGCCAAATGAAGCGGGGCCTCCAAGAGACCCAGTACTTC	CASSQMKRGLQETQYF
TRBV11-2	TRBJ1-2	.	.	TGTGCCAGCAGCTTAAGGGAGGGCTATGGCTACACCTTC	CASSLREGYGYTF
TRBV6-6	TRBJ1-5	.	many	TGTGCCAGCAGTTACTCCGGTCGGGGCCACAATCAGCCCCAGCATTTT	CASSYSGRGHNQPQHF
TRBV4-1	TRBJ2-3	TRBD1	many	TGCGCCAGCAGCCACAGACAGGGGGCGAAAGATACGCAGTATTTT	CASSHRQGAKDTQYF